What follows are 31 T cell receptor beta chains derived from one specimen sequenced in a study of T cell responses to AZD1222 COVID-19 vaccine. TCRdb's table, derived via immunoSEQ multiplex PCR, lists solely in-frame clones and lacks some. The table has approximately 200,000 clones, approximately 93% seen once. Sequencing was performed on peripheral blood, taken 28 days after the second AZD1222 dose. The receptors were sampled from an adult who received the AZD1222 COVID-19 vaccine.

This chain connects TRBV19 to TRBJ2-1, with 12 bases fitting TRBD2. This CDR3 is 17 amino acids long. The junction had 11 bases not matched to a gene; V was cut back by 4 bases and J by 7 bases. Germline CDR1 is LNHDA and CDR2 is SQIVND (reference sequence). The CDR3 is CASSRRLAGALGNEQFF. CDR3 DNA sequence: TGTGCCAGTAGTAGGCGACTAGCGGGAGCCCTCGGGAATGAGCAGTTCTTC.

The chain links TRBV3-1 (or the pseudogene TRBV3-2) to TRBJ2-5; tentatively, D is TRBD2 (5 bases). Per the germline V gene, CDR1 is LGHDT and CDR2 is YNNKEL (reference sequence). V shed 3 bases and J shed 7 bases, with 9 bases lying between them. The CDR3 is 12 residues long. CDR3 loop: CASSHGAGTQYF. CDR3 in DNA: TGTGCCAGCAGCCATGGCGCGGGGACCCAGTACTTC.

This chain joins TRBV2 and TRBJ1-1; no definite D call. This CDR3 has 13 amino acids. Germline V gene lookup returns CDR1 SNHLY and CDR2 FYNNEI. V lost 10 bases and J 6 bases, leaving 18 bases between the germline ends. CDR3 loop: CATAGLKGAEAFF. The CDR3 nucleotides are TGTGCCACAGCTGGCCTTAAAGGAGCTGAAGCTTTCTTT.

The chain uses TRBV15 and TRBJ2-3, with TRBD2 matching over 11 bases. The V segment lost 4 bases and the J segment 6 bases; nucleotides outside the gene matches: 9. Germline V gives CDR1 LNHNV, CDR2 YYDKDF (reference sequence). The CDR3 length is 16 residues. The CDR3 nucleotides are TGTGCCACCAGCACCAGACTAGCGGGAAGTTTGGATACGCAGTATTTT. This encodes CATSTRLAGSLDTQYF.

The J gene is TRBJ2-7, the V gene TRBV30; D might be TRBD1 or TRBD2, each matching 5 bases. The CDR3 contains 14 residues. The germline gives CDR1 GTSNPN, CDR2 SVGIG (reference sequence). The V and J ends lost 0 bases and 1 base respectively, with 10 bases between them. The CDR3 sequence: CAWSVGEPSYEQYF. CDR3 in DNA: TGTGCCTGGAGTGTGGGGGAGCCATCCTACGAGCAGTACTTC.

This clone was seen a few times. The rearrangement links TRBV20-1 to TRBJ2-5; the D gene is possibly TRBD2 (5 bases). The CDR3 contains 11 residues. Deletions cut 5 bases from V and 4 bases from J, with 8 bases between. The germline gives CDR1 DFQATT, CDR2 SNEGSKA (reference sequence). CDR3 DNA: TGCAGTGCTTGGAGGTCAGAGACCCAGTACTTC. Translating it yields CSAWRSETQYF.

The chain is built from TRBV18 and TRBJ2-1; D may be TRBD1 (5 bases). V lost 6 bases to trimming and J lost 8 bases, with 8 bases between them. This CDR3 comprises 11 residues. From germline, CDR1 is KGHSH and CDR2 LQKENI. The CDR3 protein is CASSVRDEQFF. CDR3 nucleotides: TGTGCCAGCTCGGTCAGGGATGAGCAGTTCTTC.

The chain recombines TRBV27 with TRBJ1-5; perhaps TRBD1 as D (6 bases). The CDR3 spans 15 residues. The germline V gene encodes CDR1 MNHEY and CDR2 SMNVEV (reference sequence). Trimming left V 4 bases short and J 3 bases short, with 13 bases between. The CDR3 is CASSSAGEFNQPQHF. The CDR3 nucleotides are TGTGCCAGCAGTTCGGCAGGGGAGTTCAATCAGCCCCAGCATTTT.

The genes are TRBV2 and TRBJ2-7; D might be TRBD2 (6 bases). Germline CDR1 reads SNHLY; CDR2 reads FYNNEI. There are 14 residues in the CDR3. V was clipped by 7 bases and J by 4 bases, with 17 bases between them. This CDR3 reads CASTLGAGSYEQYF. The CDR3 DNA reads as TGTGCCAGCACCCTAGGGGCGGGAAGTTACGAGCAGTACTTC. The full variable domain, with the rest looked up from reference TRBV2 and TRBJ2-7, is EPEVTQTPSHQVTQMGQEVILRCVPISNHLYFYWYRQILGQKVEFLVSFYNNEISEKSEIFDDQFSVERPDGSNFTLKIRSTKLEDSAMYFCASTLGAGSYEQYFGPGTRLTVT.

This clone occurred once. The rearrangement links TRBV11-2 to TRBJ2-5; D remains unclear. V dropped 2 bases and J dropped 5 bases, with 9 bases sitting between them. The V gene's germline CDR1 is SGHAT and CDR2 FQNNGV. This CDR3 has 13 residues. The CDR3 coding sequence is TGTGCCAGCAGCTTATGGGGTTGGGAGACCCAGTACTTC. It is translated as CASSLWGWETQYF.

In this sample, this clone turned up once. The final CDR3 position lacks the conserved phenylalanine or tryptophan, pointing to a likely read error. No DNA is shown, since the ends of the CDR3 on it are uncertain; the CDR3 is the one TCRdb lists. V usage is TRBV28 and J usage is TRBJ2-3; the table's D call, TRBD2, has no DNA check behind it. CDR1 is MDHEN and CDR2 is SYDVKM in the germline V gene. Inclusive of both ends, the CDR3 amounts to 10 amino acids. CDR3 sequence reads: CASSQVTALG.

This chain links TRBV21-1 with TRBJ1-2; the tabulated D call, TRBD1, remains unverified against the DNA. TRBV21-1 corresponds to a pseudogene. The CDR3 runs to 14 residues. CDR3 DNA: TGTGCCAGCAGCACAGCCCAGGCAGTCTATGGCTACACCTTC. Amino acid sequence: CASSTAQAVYGYTF.

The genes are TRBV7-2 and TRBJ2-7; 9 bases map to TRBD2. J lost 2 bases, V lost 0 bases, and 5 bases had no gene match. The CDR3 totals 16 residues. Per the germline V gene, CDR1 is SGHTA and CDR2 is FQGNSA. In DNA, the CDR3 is TGTGCCAGCAGCTTAGCCGGTAGCGGGAGAACCTACGAGCAGTACTTC. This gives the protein CASSLAGSGRTYEQYF. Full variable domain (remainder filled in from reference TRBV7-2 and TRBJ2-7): GAGVSQSPSNKVTEKGKDVELRCDPISGHTALYWYRQSLGQGLEFLIYFQGNSAPDKSGLPSDRFSAERTGGSVSTLTIQRTQQEDSAVYLCASSLAGSGRTYEQYFGPGTRLTVT.

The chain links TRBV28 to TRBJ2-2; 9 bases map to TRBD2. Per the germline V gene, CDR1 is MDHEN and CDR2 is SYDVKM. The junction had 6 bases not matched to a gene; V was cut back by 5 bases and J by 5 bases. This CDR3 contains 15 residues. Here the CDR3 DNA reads TGTGCCAGCAGTGCTAGCGGGGCGGGGACCGGGGAGCTGTTTTTT. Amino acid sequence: CASSASGAGTGELFF.

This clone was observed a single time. For the CDR3, the DNA is TGCGCCAGCAGCCAAGCTTCCCCGGGACAGCCATACAATGAGCAGTTCTTC. Translated, it gives CASSQASPGQPYNEQFF. The J gene is TRBJ2-1, the V gene TRBV4-3; 7 bases are a match to TRBD1. The germline V gene encodes CDR1 LGHNA and CDR2 YSLEER. V lost 1 base to trimming and J lost 4 bases; unmatched junction nucleotides: 10. This CDR3 is built from 17 residues.

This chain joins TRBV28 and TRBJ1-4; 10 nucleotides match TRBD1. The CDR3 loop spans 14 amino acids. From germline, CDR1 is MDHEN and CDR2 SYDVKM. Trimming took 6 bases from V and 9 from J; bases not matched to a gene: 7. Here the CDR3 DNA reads TGTGCCAGCAGCCTCCCGGGACAGGGGAAAAAACTGTTTTTT. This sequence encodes CASSLPGQGKKLFF.

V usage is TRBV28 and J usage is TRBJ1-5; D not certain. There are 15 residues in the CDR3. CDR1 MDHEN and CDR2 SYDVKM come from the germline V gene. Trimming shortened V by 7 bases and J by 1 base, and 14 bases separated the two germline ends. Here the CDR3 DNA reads TGTGCCAGCAAAAGAGGGCTAAGGAGCAATCAGCCCCAGCATTTT. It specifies CASKRGLRSNQPQHF.

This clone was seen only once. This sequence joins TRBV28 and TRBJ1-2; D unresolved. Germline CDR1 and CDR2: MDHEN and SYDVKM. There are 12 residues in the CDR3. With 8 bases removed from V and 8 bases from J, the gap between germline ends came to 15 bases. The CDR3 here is CASHPRSSGYTF. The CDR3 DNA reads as TGTGCCAGCCATCCCAGGAGTAGCGGCTACACCTTC.

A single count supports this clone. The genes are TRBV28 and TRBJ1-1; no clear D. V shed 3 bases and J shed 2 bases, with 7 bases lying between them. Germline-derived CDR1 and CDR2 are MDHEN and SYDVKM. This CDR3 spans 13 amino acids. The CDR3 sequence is CASSFGTNTEAFF. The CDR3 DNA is TGTGCCAGCAGTTTCGGCACCAACACTGAAGCTTTCTTT.

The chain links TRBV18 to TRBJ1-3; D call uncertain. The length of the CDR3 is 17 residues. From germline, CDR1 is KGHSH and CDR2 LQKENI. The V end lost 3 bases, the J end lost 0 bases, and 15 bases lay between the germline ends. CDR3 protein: CASSPQRPGRSGNTIYF. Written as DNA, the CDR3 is TGTGCCAGCTCACCCCAGAGGCCGGGCCGCTCTGGAAACACCATATATTTT.

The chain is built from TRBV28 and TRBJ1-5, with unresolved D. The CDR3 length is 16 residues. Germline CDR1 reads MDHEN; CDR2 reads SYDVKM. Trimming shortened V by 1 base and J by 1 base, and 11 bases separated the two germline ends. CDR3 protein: CASSLLVSQSNQPQHF. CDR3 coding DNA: TGTGCCAGCAGTTTATTGGTCAGCCAGAGCAATCAGCCCCAGCATTTT.

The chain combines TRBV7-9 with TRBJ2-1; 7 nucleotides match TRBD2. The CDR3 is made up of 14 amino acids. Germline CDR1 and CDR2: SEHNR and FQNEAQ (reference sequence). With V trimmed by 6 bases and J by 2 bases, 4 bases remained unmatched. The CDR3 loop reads CASSRGGTYNEQFF. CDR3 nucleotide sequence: TGTGCCAGCAGTCGCGGGGGTACCTACAATGAGCAGTTCTTC.

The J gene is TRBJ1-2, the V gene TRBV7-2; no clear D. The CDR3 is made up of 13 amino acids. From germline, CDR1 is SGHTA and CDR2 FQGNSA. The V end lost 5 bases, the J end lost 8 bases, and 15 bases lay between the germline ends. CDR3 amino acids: CASSPRGVEGYTF. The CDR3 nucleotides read TGTGCCAGCAGCCCCCGCGGGGTTGAAGGCTACACCTTC.

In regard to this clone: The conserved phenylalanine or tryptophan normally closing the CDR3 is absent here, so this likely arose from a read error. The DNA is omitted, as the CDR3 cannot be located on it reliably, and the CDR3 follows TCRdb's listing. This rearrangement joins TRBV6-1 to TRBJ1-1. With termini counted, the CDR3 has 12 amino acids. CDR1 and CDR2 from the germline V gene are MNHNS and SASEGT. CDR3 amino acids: CASSEAPKYDFI.

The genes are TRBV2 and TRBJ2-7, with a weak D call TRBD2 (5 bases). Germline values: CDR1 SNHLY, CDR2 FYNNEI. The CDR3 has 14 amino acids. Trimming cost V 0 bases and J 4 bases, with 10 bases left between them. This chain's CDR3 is CASSEAATGYEQYF. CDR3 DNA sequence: TGTGCCAGCAGTGAAGCGGCGACGGGGTACGAGCAGTACTTC. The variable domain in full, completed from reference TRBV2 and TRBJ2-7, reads EPEVTQTPSHQVTQMGQEVILRCVPISNHLYFYWYRQILGQKVEFLVSFYNNEISEKSEIFDDQFSVERPDGSNFTLKIRSTKLEDSAMYFCASSEAATGYEQYFGPGTRLTVT.

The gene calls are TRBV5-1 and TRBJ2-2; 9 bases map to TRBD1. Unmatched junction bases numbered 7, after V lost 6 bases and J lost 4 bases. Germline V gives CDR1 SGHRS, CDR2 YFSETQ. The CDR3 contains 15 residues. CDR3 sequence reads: CASMRGQGSTGELFF. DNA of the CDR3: TGCGCCAGCATGAGGGGACAGGGAAGCACCGGGGAGCTGTTTTTT.

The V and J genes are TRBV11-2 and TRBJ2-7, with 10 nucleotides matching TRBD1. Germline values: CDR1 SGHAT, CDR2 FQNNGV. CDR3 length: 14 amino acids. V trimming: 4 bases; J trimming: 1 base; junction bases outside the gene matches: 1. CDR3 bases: TGTGCCAGCAGCTGGGACAGGGGATCCTACGAGCAGTACTTC. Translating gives CASSWDRGSYEQYF.

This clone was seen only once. CDR3 in DNA: TGTGCCAGCACCCTAGATGCTGGGGCCAACGTCCTGACTTTC. This translates into CASTLDAGANVLTF. The chain links TRBV2 to TRBJ2-6; the D is unclear. Trimming stripped 7 bases from V and 2 bases from J, with 9 bases between. The CDR3 is 14 residues long. Germline CDR1 and CDR2: SNHLY and FYNNEI.

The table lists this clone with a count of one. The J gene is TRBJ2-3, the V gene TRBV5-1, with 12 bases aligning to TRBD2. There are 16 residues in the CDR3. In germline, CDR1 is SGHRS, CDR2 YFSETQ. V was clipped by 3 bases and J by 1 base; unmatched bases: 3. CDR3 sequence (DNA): TGCGCCAGCAGCTGGACTAGCGGGAAGGGCACAGATACGCAGTATTTT. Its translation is CASSWTSGKGTDTQYF.

As DNA, the CDR3 is TGTGCCAGCATAGGGATGGGGGCCAGCACAGATACGCAGTATTTT. Translated, it gives CASIGMGASTDTQYF. V is TRBV2 and J is TRBJ2-3; D possibly corresponds to TRBD1 (6 bases). The CDR3 sequence is 15 residues long. V was cut by 7 bases and J by 0 bases, with 14 bases left in between. Germline CDR1 reads SNHLY; CDR2 reads FYNNEI.

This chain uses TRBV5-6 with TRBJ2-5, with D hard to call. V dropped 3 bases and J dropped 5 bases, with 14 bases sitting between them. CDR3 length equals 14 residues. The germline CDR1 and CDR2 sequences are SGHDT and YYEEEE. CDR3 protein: CASSSTTVKETQYF. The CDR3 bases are TGTGCCAGCAGCTCGACCACAGTTAAGGAGACCCAGTACTTC.